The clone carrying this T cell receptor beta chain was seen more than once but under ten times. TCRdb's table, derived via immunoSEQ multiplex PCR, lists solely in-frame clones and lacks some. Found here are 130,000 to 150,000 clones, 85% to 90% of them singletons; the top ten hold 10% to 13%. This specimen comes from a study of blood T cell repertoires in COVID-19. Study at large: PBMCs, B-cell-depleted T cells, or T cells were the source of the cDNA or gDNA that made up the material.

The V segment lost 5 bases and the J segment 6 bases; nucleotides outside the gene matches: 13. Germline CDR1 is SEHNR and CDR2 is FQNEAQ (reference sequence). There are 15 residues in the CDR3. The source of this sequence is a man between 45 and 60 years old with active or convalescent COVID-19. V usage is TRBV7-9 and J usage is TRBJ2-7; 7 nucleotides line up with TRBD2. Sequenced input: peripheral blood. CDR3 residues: CASSQTSAYSSEQYF. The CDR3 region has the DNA TGTGCCAGCAGCCAAACTAGCGCCTACTCATCCGAGCAGTACTTC.